This TCR beta chain emerged from a study of T cell changes during pregnancy in multiple sclerosis. Trimming removed 5 bases from V and 8 bases from J, with 16 bases in between. This CDR3 has 14 amino acids. Germline CDR1 reads SEHNR; CDR2 reads FQNEAQ (reference sequence). TCRdb keeps only in-frame clones here, not all; method: immunoSEQ multiplex PCR. The sample contains under 35,000 clones, 85% of which appear only once. The sequenced sample was CD8+ T cells from peripheral blood mononuclear cells, obtained after pregnancy. This sequence joins TRBV7-9 and TRBJ2-1; D might be TRBD2 (6 bases). This TCR derives from a female donor with multiple sclerosis, enrolled in a pregnancy study. CDR3 coding DNA: TGTGCCAGCAGCCTCGGGACTGGACCCCATGAGCAGTTCTTC. Its protein product is CASSLGTGPHEQFF.